The 10 T cell receptor beta chains given below trace back to one sample, sequenced in a study of identical twins. TCRdb itself ran the 5' RACE reads through MiXCR, one entry per CDR3 protein. The table lists some 270,000 distinct CDR3 sequences, about 8.9% of them singletons. The sample was also linked to a second study, of yellow fever vaccine responses in identical twins.

Sequences were obtained from CD8+ T cells sorted from blood. Receptor source: a woman under 30 in good health.

This clonotype was observed many times. The chain carries TRBV7-2 and TRBJ2-1; 11 bases line up with TRBD2. The germline CDR1 and CDR2 sequences are SGHTA and FQGNSA. The CDR3 runs to 15 residues. The V and J ends lost 4 bases and 4 bases, in that order; junction bases with no gene match: 3. Here the CDR3 reads CASSSGLAVYNEQFF. CDR3 nucleotides: TGTGCCAGCAGCTCGGGACTAGCGGTATACAATGAGCAGTTCTTC.

The genes are TRBV21-1 and TRBJ2-7; the D segment call TRBD1 is taken from the table without a DNA check. TRBV21-1 is noted as a pseudogene. The CDR3 consists of 14 residues. The CDR3 DNA is TGTGCCAGCAGTAGCCAGGGGGGTTACTACGAGCAGTACTTC. The encoded protein is CASSSQGGYYEQYF.

The rearrangement joins TRBV5-6 to TRBJ2-5; TRBD2 agrees at 13 bases. V dropped 7 bases and J dropped 7; count of bases not matched to a gene: 16. The CDR3 covers 17 residues. The germline gives CDR1 SGHDT, CDR2 YYEEEE. CDR3 nucleotides: TGTGCCAGCGCACCGAGCCCGGGACTAGCGGGGTCAGGGACCCAGTACTTC. Its translation: CASAPSPGLAGSGTQYF.

This clonotype was observed at least ten times. The V and J genes are TRBV4-3 and TRBJ2-4; 8 positions agree with TRBD2. The J segment lost 0 bases and the V segment lost 0 bases, leaving 4 bases of the junction unmatched. This CDR3 has 17 amino acids. Germline V gene data show CDR1 as LGHNA and CDR2 as YSLEER. CDR3 protein: CASSQDNSGIAKNIQYF. The CDR3 bases are TGCGCCAGCAGCCAAGATAATAGCGGGATAGCCAAAAACATTCAGTACTTC.

In its sample, this clonotype was seen many times. V is TRBV29-1 and J is TRBJ2-7, with 11 bases aligning to TRBD2. Per germline, CDR1 SQVTM and CDR2 ANQGSEA. The CDR3 is 15 amino acids. Losses at the gene ends were 4 bases for V and 5 bases for J; bases not matched to a gene: 10. CDR3 DNA: TGCAGCGTTGGATCACTAGCGGGAGACCCCCACGAGCAGTACTTC. This translates into CSVGSLAGDPHEQYF.

This clonotype was detected many times. The CDR3 loop is CSARDQGDEQFF. CDR3 DNA: TGCAGTGCTAGAGATCAGGGGGATGAGCAGTTCTTC. The rearrangement joins TRBV20-1 to TRBJ2-1; TRBD1 matches 7 bases. Germline V gene sequence: CDR1 DFQATT, CDR2 SNEGSKA (reference sequence). CDR3 size: 12 residues. V lost 0 bases and J lost 8; bases outside the gene matches: 1.

V usage is TRBV13 and J usage is TRBJ2-7; 7 nucleotides line up with TRBD2. This CDR3 has 14 residues. V trimming: 5 bases; J trimming: 2 bases; junction bases outside the gene matches: 6. The germline V gene has CDR1 PRHDT and CDR2 FYEKMQ (reference sequence). In nucleotides, the CDR3 is TGTGCCAGCAGCCCCCGGGGAGGGGCCTACGAGCAGTACTTC. Amino acid sequence: CASSPRGGAYEQYF. The whole variable domain, remainder taken from reference TRBV13 and TRBJ2-7, is AAGVIQSPRHLIKEKRETATLKCYPIPRHDTVYWYQQGPGQDPQFLISFYEKMQSDKGSIPDRFSAQQFSDYHSELNMSSLELGDSALYFCASSPRGGAYEQYFGPGTRLTVT.

This clonotype was picked up a small number of times. J is TRBJ2-5 and V is TRBV3-1; 8 bases map to TRBD2. V shed 0 bases and J 8 bases; nucleotides not matched to a gene: 8. Germline V CDR1 and CDR2: LGHDT, YNNKEL (reference sequence). The CDR3 has 15 residues. The CDR3 bases are TGTGCCAGCAGCCAAGATGAAGGACTAGCAGGCACCCAGTACTTC. Protein product: CASSQDEGLAGTQYF.

This clonotype was seen a few times. V is TRBV11-2 and J is TRBJ2-1, with 11 bases aligning to TRBD2. CDR1 and CDR2 (germline): SGHAT, FQNNGV. The CDR3 has 22 residues. Germline trimming cut 0 bases from V and 3 bases from J; bases unmatched to any gene: 19. In DNA, the CDR3 is TGTGCCAGCAGCTTAGAACCCCCAAGGTCCCCACTAGCGGGAGTTTTCTACAATGAGCAGTTCTTC. Protein sequence: CASSLEPPRSPLAGVFYNEQFF.

This clonotype was seen many times. The CDR3 nucleotides read TGCAGCGTTGAGAGGGGGCTATCTAGTGAGCAGTTCTTC. This translates into CSVERGLSSEQFF. V gene TRBV29-1 combines with J gene TRBJ2-1, with 7 bases lining up with TRBD1. This CDR3 contains 13 residues. Germline loops: CDR1 SQVTM, CDR2 ANQGSEA. The junction had 8 bases not matched to a gene; V was cut back by 3 bases and J by 9 bases.